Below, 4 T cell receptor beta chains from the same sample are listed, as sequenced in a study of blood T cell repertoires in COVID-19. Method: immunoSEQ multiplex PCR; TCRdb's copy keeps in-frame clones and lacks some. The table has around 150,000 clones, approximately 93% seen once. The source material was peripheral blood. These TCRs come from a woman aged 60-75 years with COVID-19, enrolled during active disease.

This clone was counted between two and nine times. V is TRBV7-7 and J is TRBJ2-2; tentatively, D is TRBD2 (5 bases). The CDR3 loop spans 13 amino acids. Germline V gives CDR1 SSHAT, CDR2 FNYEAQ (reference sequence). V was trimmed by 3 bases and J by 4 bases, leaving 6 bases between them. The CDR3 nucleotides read TGTGCCAGCAGCTTGGCGGGCACCGGGGAGCTGTTTTTT. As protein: CASSLAGTGELFF.

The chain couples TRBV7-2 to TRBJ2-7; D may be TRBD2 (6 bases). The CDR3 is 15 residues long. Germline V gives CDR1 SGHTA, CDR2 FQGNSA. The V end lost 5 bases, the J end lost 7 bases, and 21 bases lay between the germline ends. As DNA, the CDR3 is TGTGCCAGCAGCGGGCCGGGACTCGGAATGGGGGAGCAGTACTTC. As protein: CASSGPGLGMGEQYF.

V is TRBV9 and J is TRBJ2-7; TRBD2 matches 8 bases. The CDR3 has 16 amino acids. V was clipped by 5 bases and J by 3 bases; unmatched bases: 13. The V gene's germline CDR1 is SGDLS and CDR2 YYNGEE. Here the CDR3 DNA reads TGTGCCAGCAGTCCTAGTTTTAGCGGGGTGAGCTACGAGCAGTACTTC. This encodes CASSPSFSGVSYEQYF.

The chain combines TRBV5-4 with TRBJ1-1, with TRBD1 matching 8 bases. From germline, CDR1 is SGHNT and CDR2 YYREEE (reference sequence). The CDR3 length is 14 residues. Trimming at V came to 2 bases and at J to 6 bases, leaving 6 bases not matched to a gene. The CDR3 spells CASSLGQQGAEAFF. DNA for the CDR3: TGTGCCAGCAGCTTAGGCCAACAGGGGGCTGAAGCTTTCTTT.